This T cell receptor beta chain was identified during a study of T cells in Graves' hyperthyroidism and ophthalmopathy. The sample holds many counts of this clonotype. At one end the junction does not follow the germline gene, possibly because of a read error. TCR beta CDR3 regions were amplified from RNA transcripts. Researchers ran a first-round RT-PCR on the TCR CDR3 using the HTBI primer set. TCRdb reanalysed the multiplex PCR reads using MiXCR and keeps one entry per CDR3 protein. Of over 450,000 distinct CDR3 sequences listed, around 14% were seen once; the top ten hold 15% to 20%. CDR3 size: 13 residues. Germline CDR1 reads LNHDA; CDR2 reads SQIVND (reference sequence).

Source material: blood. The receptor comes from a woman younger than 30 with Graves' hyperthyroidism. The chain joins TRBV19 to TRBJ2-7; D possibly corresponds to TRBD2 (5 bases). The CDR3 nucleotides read TGTGCCAGTAGCATAGCGATCCACTACGAGCAGTACTTC. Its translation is CASSIAIHYEQYF. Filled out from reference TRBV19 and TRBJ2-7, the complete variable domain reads DGGITQSPKYLFRKEGQNVTLSCEQNLNHDAMYWYRQDPGQGLRLIYYSQIVNDFQKGDIAEGYSVSREKKESFPLTVTSAQKNPTAFYLCASSIAIHYEQYFGPGTRLTVT.